These 13 T cell receptor beta chains were sequenced from one sample in a study of T cell repertoires in cytomegalovirus infection. These receptors have no known antigen. Each CDR3 protein is one row after TCRdb ran MiXCR on the reads. This sample has 75,000 to 95,000 distinct CDR3 sequences, with approximately 46% found just once. The sample in question was CD8+ T cells from cultured PBMCs, obtained from culture after CMV antigen stimulation. The receptor set was obtained from a human donor in good health (CMV status not recorded). Some clones in this sample may be carry-over from other donors' samples.

In this sample, this clonotype turned up once. The V and J genes are TRBV6-1 and TRBJ2-7, with D unresolved. CDR1 and CDR2 (germline): MNHNS, SASEGT. V lost 6 bases and J 0 bases, leaving 12 bases between the germline ends. The CDR3 is 14 amino acids. CDR3 DNA: TGTGCCAGCAGCGCCGGGTCCAGCTCCTACGAGCAGTACTTC. It translates to CASSAGSSSYEQYF.

The chain couples TRBV10-3 to TRBJ1-4, with 7 bases matching TRBD1. Looked up from germline, CDR1 is ENHRY and CDR2 is SYGVKD. Germline trimming cut 3 bases from V and 7 bases from J; bases unmatched to any gene: 8. The CDR3 loop spans 15 amino acids. The CDR3 protein is CAISDPTGKGEKLFF. CDR3 DNA sequence: TGTGCCATCAGTGATCCGACAGGGAAGGGTGAAAAACTGTTTTTT.

This clonotype appeared a few times. The V and J genes are TRBV7-6 and TRBJ2-1; 10 bases match TRBD2. From germline, CDR1 is SGHVS and CDR2 FNYEAQ. The CDR3 length is 15 residues. Unmatched junction bases numbered 3, after V lost 5 bases and J lost 2 bases. CDR3: CASSTGTSAYNEQFF. CDR3 in DNA: TGTGCCAGCAGCACCGGGACTAGCGCCTACAATGAGCAGTTCTTC.

V usage is TRBV11-3 and J usage is TRBJ2-1; 11 bases match TRBD2. Germline trimming cut 0 bases from V and 7 bases from J; bases unmatched to any gene: 8. Germline CDR1 reads SGHNT; CDR2 reads YENEEA. The CDR3 has 17 amino acids. In DNA, the CDR3 is TGTGCCAGCAGCTTAGATTGGGTAGCGGGAGGGCCGAATGAGCAGTTCTTC. This encodes CASSLDWVAGGPNEQFF.

V and J are TRBV28 and TRBJ2-7, with TRBD1 identical over 9 bases. The germline V gene encodes CDR1 MDHEN and CDR2 SYDVKM. The junction had 0 bases not matched to a gene; V was cut back by 3 bases and J by 0 bases. This CDR3 is built from 14 residues. The CDR3 bases are TGTGCCAGCAGTTTGACAGGGGGCTCCTACGAGCAGTACTTC. Translated: CASSLTGGSYEQYF.

This chain links TRBV5-6 with TRBJ2-1, with 12 bases that match TRBD2. Germline values: CDR1 SGHDT, CDR2 YYEEEE. J was trimmed by 7 bases and V by 5 bases; bases with no gene match: 13. The CDR3 runs 17 residues. The CDR3 is CASRRDSWTSGENEQFF. The CDR3 DNA is TGTGCCAGCAGGCGGGACAGCTGGACTAGCGGGGAGAATGAGCAGTTCTTC.

This chain connects TRBV6-6 to TRBJ2-1, with TRBD2 matching 8 bases. From germline, CDR1 is MNHNY and CDR2 SVGAGI (reference sequence). The V gene end was trimmed by 6 bases and the J gene end by 5 bases; junction bases not matched to a gene: 6. The CDR3 is 14 amino acids. CDR3 DNA sequence: TGTGCCAGCAGACCGGGACTAGTACACAATGAGCAGTTCTTC. It yields the protein CASRPGLVHNEQFF.

The chain carries TRBV27 and TRBJ1-6; D is possibly TRBD1 (5 bases). Germline loops: CDR1 MNHEY, CDR2 SMNVEV (reference sequence). The germline V and J ends were trimmed by 6 bases and 9 bases, with 12 bases remaining between them. The CDR3 runs 13 residues. The chain's CDR3 is CASSPGSGSPLHF. The CDR3 DNA reads as TGTGCCAGCAGCCCAGGGTCGGGTTCACCCCTCCACTTT.

The V and J genes are TRBV6-1 and TRBJ2-4; 7 positions match TRBD1. V trimming: 10 bases; J trimming: 5 bases; junction bases outside the gene matches: 5. The CDR3 is 12 amino acids. Germline values: CDR1 MNHNS, CDR2 SASEGT. The chain's CDR3 is CATRQGQNIQYF. The CDR3 coding sequence is TGTGCCACCCGACAGGGCCAAAACATTCAGTACTTC.

In its sample, this clonotype was seen a few times. This chain joins TRBV7-9 and TRBJ1-5; D gene ambiguous. This CDR3 spans 12 amino acids. The germline V and J ends were trimmed by 4 bases and 11 bases, with 12 bases remaining between them. Per germline, CDR1 SEHNR and CDR2 FQNEAQ (reference sequence). The CDR3 sequence is CASSSSVGAQHF. Written as DNA, the CDR3 is TGTGCCAGCAGCTCATCCGTGGGAGCCCAGCATTTT.

The J gene is TRBJ1-2, the V gene TRBV7-4, with 8 bases aligning to TRBD1. CDR3 length equals 16 residues. Germline CDR1 and CDR2: SGHVT and SQSDAQ. The J segment lost 8 bases and the V segment lost 0 bases, leaving 11 bases of the junction unmatched. The chain's CDR3 is CASSLASGDRLGGYTF. CDR3 in DNA: TGTGCCAGCAGCTTAGCCTCCGGGGACAGGCTTGGCGGCTACACCTTC.

The genes are TRBV7-9 and TRBJ2-3; D may correspond to TRBD1 or TRBD2 (5 bases each). The CDR3 length is 17 residues. Trimming left V 2 bases short and J 2 bases short, with 17 bases between. Germline CDR1 reads SEHNR; CDR2 reads FQNEAQ (reference sequence). The CDR3 coding sequence is TGTGCCAGCAGCTTAACTCCCGGGGCGGTCCCCACAGATACGCAGTATTTT. Its protein is CASSLTPGAVPTDTQYF.

V and J are TRBV6-5 and TRBJ2-4; no reliable D call. Trimming shortened V by 4 bases and J by 6 bases, and 7 bases separated the two germline ends. CDR1 and CDR2 from the germline V gene are MNHEY and SVGAGI. CDR3 size: 12 residues. The CDR3 DNA is TGTGCCAGCAGTTCGGACGGAAACATTCAGTACTTC. Its protein product is CASSSDGNIQYF.